This TCR beta chain is from a study of control samples from healthy donors and cancer patients. Using immunoSEQ multiplex PCR, the repertoire was profiled, and TCRdb retains in-frame clones only, with some absent. Of some 120,000 clones in the sample, about nine tenths are singletons; the top ten hold 6% to 8%. Per germline, CDR1 SQVTM and CDR2 ANQGSEA. The CDR3 is 19 residues long. V gave up 0 bases and J gave up 0 bases; unmatched junction bases: 14. The sequence derives from a woman younger than 30 in good health. The sample comprised blood. This rearrangement joins TRBV29-1 to TRBJ2-7, with 10 bases matching TRBD1. This CDR3 reads CSVEEGTDGDRGISYEQYF. Here the CDR3 DNA reads TGCAGCGTTGAAGAAGGGACGGACGGGGACAGGGGAATCTCCTACGAGCAGTACTTC.